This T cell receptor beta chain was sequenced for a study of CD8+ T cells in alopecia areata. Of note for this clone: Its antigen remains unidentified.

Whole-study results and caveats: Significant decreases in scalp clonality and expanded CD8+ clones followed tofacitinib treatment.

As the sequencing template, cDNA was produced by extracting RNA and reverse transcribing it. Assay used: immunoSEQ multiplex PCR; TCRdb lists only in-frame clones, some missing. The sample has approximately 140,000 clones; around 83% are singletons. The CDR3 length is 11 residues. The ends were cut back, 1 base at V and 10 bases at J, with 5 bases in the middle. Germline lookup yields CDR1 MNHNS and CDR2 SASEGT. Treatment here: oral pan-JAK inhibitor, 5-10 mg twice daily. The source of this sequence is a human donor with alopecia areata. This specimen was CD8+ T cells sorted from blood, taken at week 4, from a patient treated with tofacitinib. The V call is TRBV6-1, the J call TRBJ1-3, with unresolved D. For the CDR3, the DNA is TGTGCCAGCAGTGAAGATGAGACCATATATTTT. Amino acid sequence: CASSEDETIYF.